The present T cell receptor (beta chain) was sequenced within a study of blood T cell repertoires in COVID-19. Trimming left V 0 bases short and J 2 bases short, with 8 bases between. The CDR3 runs to 14 residues. Germline V gene data show CDR1 as SGHNT and CDR2 as YYREEE (reference sequence). The data were produced by immunoSEQ multiplex PCR, yet TCRdb's version contains in-frame clones alone and is incomplete. The table includes fewer than 350,000 clones, roughly 86% detected once. The chain joins TRBV5-4 to TRBJ2-5; D is possibly TRBD2 (5 bases). The sample comprised peripheral blood. The clonotype originates from a man between 40 and 49 years old with active or convalescent COVID-19. The CDR3 DNA reads as TGTGCCAGCAGCTTGGGTGGGAGACAAGAGACCCAGTACTTC. It specifies CASSLGGRQETQYF.